This T cell receptor beta chain emerged from a study of blood T cell repertoires in COVID-19. Study as a whole: The United States, Italy and Spain were the sources of the acute and convalescent COVID-19 samples. Nucleic acid was either cDNA or gDNA, and it came from T cells, B-cell-depleted T cells, or PBMCs.

Participants were aged about 18 to 89 years from approximately 25 US areas. Assay: immunoSEQ multiplex PCR; the TCRdb copy retains only in-frame clones and omits some. The sample shows over 400,000 clones, around nine tenths of them seen only once. Only a few counts were recorded for this clone. The V gene lost 4 bases and the J gene lost 8 bases, with 18 bases spanning the gap. Germline lookup yields CDR1 MNHEY and CDR2 SMNVEV (reference sequence). The CDR3 runs to 16 residues. The chain is built from TRBV27 and TRBJ2-6; a weak D match, TRBD1 (8 bases). Sequencing used PBMCs or T cells enriched from blood (not recorded which). The receptor was isolated from a woman in her sixties who had recovered from COVID-19. The CDR3 spells CASSSDRGGVPNVLTF. The CDR3 DNA follows: TGTGCCAGCAGTTCCGACAGGGGAGGGGTCCCCAACGTCCTGACTTTC. The entire variable domain, with the rest obtained from reference TRBV27 and TRBJ2-6, is as follows: EAQVTQNPRYLITVTGKKLTVTCSQNMNHEYMSWYRQDPGLGLRQIYYSMNVEVTDKGDVPEGYKVSRKEKRNFPLILESPSPNQTSLYFCASSSDRGGVPNVLTFGAGSRLTVL.